The rows below give T cell receptor beta chains drawn from one sample of a study of blood T cells in healthy people across ages. TCRdb passed the 5' RACE reads through MiXCR, listing each CDR3 protein once. Of 550,000 to 750,000 distinct CDR3 sequences listed, roughly 21% are singletons. The sample was blood. Every receptor here comes from a man between 65 and 85 years old in good health. The CDR3 runs from the conserved cysteine through the conserved F or W. A D gene is named only where the DNA matches it firmly. Size is omitted from some rows. Given values are once, few, many or a class for expanded clones.

TRBJ2-3	TRBD2	NA	TRBV2	CASSMTSAEVDTQYF	TGTGCCAGCAGTATGACTAGCGCCGAGGTAGATACGCAGTATTTT
TRBJ2-1	TRBD2	NA	TRBV5-1	CASSAGGGGYNEQFF	TGCGCCAGCAGCGCGGGGGGCGGGGGTTACAATGAGCAGTTCTTC
TRBJ1-4	NA	NA	TRBV7-2	CASSQNRDREKLFF	TGTGCCAGCAGCCAGAACAGGGACCGTGAAAAACTGTTTTTT
TRBJ2-2	TRBD1	few	TRBV7-3	CASSYTGDPGTGELFF	TGTGCCAGCAGCTATACAGGGGACCCCGGGACCGGGGAGCTGTTTTTT
TRBJ2-3	NA	NA	TRBV20-1	CSALAGAADTQYF	TGCAGTGCTCTTGCTGGGGCTGCAGATACGCAGTATTTT
TRBJ2-1	NA	NA	TRBV28	CASSLSTSVNNEQFF	TGTGCCAGCAGTTTATCAACTAGTGTAAACAATGAGCAGTTCTTC
TRBJ2-1	NA	NA	TRBV10-3	CAIGYNEQFF	TGTGCCATCGGGTACAATGAGCAGTTCTTC
TRBJ2-7	NA	few	TRBV5-1	CASSSVDPSYEQYF	TGCGCCAGCAGCTCGGTCGACCCTTCCTACGAGCAGTACTTC
TRBJ2-7	TRBD2	NA	TRBV28	CASSILAGSSYEQYF	TGTGCCAGCAGTATTCTAGCGGGGAGCTCCTACGAGCAGTACTTC
TRBJ1-5	TRBD1	NA	TRBV6-9	CASNNDRGGNQPQHF	TGTGCCAGCAACAACGACAGGGGTGGCAATCAGCCCCAGCATTTT
TRBJ2-7	TRBD1	few	TRBV2	CASSEGTGRSEQYF	TGTGCCAGCAGTGAAGGGACAGGGAGGTCCGAGCAGTACTTC
TRBJ2-1	TRBD1	few	TRBV2	CASSQGQGDYNEQFF	TGTGCCAGCAGCCAGGGACAGGGGGATTACAATGAGCAGTTCTTC
TRBJ2-7	NA	NA	TRBV7-9	CASSPTDGKGPYYEQYF	TGTGCCAGCAGTCCTACCGACGGGAAGGGACCTTACTACGAGCAGTACTTC
TRBJ2-5	NA	NA	TRBV7-2	CASSLLRGTSQETQYF	TGTGCCAGCAGCCTTCTTAGAGGGACATCCCAAGAGACCCAGTACTTC
TRBJ2-3	NA	few	TRBV7-9	CASSLVETDTQYF	TGTGCCAGCAGCTTAGTAGAAACAGATACGCAGTATTTT
TRBJ2-2	NA	NA	TRBV5-1	CASSWGNRAQGTGELFF	TGCGCCAGCAGCTGGGGAAACAGGGCGCAGGGCACCGGGGAGCTGTTTTTT
TRBJ2-6	NA	few	TRBV11-2	CASSFLFSGANVLTF	TGTGCCAGCAGCTTTTTGTTCTCTGGGGCCAACGTCCTGACTTTC
TRBJ1-5	NA	NA	TRBV12-3/TRBV12-4	CASSLGGQGPQHF	TGTGCCAGCAGTTTAGGTGGGCAGGGCCCCCAGCATTTT
TRBJ2-7	NA	NA	TRBV11-2	CASSFQKYSYEQYF	TGTGCCAGCAGCTTTCAGAAATACTCCTACGAGCAGTACTTC
TRBJ2-1	TRBD2	NA	TRBV9	CASSVELAGYNEQFF	TGTGCCAGCAGCGTAGAACTAGCGGGTTACAATGAGCAGTTCTTC
TRBJ2-7	NA	many	TRBV3-1	CASSPGERDRYF	TGTGCCAGCAGCCCTGGGGAGCGGGACAGGTACTTC
TRBJ2-2	NA	NA	TRBV2	CASSDKQGHGELFF	TGTGCCAGCAGTGATAAACAGGGTCACGGGGAGCTGTTTTTT
TRBJ1-2	NA	NA	TRBV5-6	CASSLGGSPYGYTF	TGTGCCAGCAGCTTGGGGGGCAGTCCCTATGGCTACACCTTC
TRBJ2-3	NA	NA	TRBV20-1	CSARKEGPDTQYF	TGCAGTGCTAGAAAAGAGGGCCCAGATACGCAGTATTTT
TRBJ1-2	NA	NA	TRBV6-5	CASSRGLNYGYTF	TGTGCCAGCAGTCGAGGGTTGAACTATGGCTACACCTTC
TRBJ2-1	NA	NA	TRBV5-1	CATQDGLMGEQFF	TGCGCCACCCAAGATGGGCTAATGGGTGAGCAGTTCTTC
TRBJ2-5	NA	NA	TRBV3-1	CASSQVSGQETQYF	TGTGCCAGCAGCCAAGTAAGCGGACAAGAGACCCAGTACTTC
TRBJ2-2	TRBD1	few	TRBV10-3	CAISGTGGHTGELFF	TGTGCCATCAGTGGGACAGGGGGCCACACCGGGGAGCTGTTTTTT
TRBJ2-7	TRBD1	few	TRBV20-1	CSATDRGTSYEQYF	TGCAGTGCTACGGACAGGGGCACCTCCTACGAGCAGTACTTC
TRBJ2-7	NA	few	TRBV6-5	CASSRGGTESYEQYF	TGTGCCAGCAGCCGAGGGGGGACAGAATCCTACGAGCAGTACTTC
TRBJ2-5	TRBD1	NA	TRBV5-1	CASSRTGAGGETQYF	TGCGCCAGCAGCCGAACAGGGGCCGGCGGAGAGACCCAGTACTTC
TRBJ2-7	TRBD2	NA	TRBV20-1	CSASGTSVKEQYF	TGCAGTGCTAGTGGGACTAGCGTAAAGGAGCAGTACTTC
TRBJ1-4	NA	few	TRBV12-3/TRBV12-4	CASSQVLNEKLFF	TGTGCCAGCAGCCAGGTCCTTAATGAAAAACTGTTTTTT
TRBJ2-5	NA	NA	TRBV11-1	CASSSNRVMWETRYF	TGTGCCAGCAGCTCCAACAGGGTCATGTGGGAGACCCGGTACTTT
TRBJ2-7	NA	NA	TRBV29-1	CSVASREIIERHF	TGCAGCGTGGCTAGTCGGGAGATTATCGAGCGGCACTTC
TRBJ2-7	NA	few	TRBV12-3/TRBV12-4	CASSTQGGPYEQYF	TGTGCCAGCAGCACCCAGGGGGGGCCCTACGAGCAGTACTTC
TRBJ1-2	NA	few	TRBV30	CAWSGGYGYTF	TGTGCCTGGAGTGGAGGTTATGGCTACACCTTC
TRBJ2-3	TRBD2	NA	TRBV5-4	CASSTWTSGRGDTQYF	TGTGCCAGCAGCACTTGGACTAGCGGGAGGGGAGATACGCAGTATTTT